Below are 29 T cell receptor beta chains sequenced from a single sample in a study of response to subunit inactivated influenza vaccine. MiXCR, run by TCRdb on the RT-PCR reads, gives a single entry per CDR3 protein. The sample carries around 600,000 distinct CDR3 sequences, 11% recorded once. The same specimen was also included in a second study, on T cells expressing NK-cell markers. That paper notes: UMIs accompanied the 5'RACE template switching by which TCR beta cDNA was made.

The sequencing used PBMCs from blood, collected on the day of vaccination. The origin of the receptors is a man aged 50-60 years who received an inactivated influenza vaccine.

This clonotype turned up a few times. The V gene is TRBV27, the J gene TRBJ1-1; D might be TRBD1 (6 bases). The germline V gene encodes CDR1 MNHEY and CDR2 SMNVEV (reference sequence). The CDR3 runs 12 residues. The V end lost 6 bases, the J end lost 11 bases, and 16 bases lay between the germline ends. The CDR3 spells CASRPAGGGAFF. CDR3 sequence (DNA): TGTGCCAGCAGGCCCGCAGGAGGGGGTGCTTTCTTT.

For this clonotype: A much more abundant neighbour one base away suggests this may be a read error. Likely a read error: the CDR3 ends without its conserved phenylalanine or tryptophan. The chain couples TRBV4-3 to TRBJ2-5, with a possible D match to TRBD2 (6 bases). The CDR3 loop spans 15 amino acids. V lost 0 bases and J 2 bases, leaving 10 bases between the germline ends. Germline V gene lookup returns CDR1 LGHNA and CDR2 YSLEER. Written as DNA, the CDR3 is TGCGCCAGCAGCCAAGATTGGCGGGGTCAAGAGACCCAGTACTAC. Its translation is CASSQDWRGQETQYY.

Written as DNA, the CDR3 is TGCAGCGTTGAAGGCTCCCGGGGAACTAGCGGCTACGAGCAGTACTTC. It specifies CSVEGSRGTSGYEQYF. The V call is TRBV29-1, the J call TRBJ2-7; TRBD2 matches 8 bases. V was pared by 1 base and J by 3 bases, with 11 bases of the junction left unmatched. Per the germline V gene, CDR1 is SQVTM and CDR2 is ANQGSEA. The CDR3 length is 16 residues.

This sequence joins TRBV20-1 and TRBJ2-3, with D possibly TRBD2 on 6 matching bases. The CDR3 runs to 14 residues. The germline V gene has CDR1 DFQATT and CDR2 SNEGSKA (reference sequence). V lost 4 bases, J lost 2 bases, and 13 bases lay in between. The CDR3 nucleotides read TGCAGTGCTATACCCGCGGGGCTCACAGATACGCAGTATTTT. Translating gives CSAIPAGLTDTQYF.

The table lists this clonotype with a few counts. The rearrangement joins TRBV2 to TRBJ2-2; possibly TRBD2 for D (5 bases). V was pared by 9 bases and J by 3 bases, with 11 bases between. The CDR3 extends over 13 amino acids. The V gene's germline CDR1 is SNHLY and CDR2 FYNNEI. CDR3 protein: CASAHGDTGELFF. CDR3 DNA sequence: TGTGCCAGTGCCCACGGGGACACCGGGGAGCTGTTTTTT.

V usage is TRBV19 and J usage is TRBJ2-6; the D gene could be TRBD1 or TRBD2 (5 bases each). Looked up from germline, CDR1 is LNHDA and CDR2 is SQIVND (reference sequence). V lost 5 bases and J lost 6, with 20 bases in between. The CDR3 totals 17 residues. The CDR3 here is CASSSGRWKELANVLTF. The CDR3 region has the DNA TGTGCCAGTAGTTCGGGACGGTGGAAAGAGTTGGCCAACGTCCTGACTTTC.

This clonotype occurred many times. The V gene is TRBV29-1, the J gene TRBJ2-7, with D unresolved. Trimming removed 0 bases from V and 1 base from J, with 7 bases in between. This CDR3 comprises 13 residues. The germline V gene has CDR1 SQVTM and CDR2 ANQGSEA. The CDR3 spells CSVEDYISYEQYF. The CDR3 DNA reads TGCAGCGTTGAAGACTACATATCCTACGAGCAGTACTTC.

The J gene is TRBJ2-1, the V gene TRBV4-2, with 9 bases matching TRBD2. CDR1 and CDR2 (germline): LGHNA, YNFKEQ. The trim removed 3 bases at V and 3 bases at J, leaving 3 bases unmatched. The CDR3 contains 15 residues. CDR3 protein: CASSHSGGDYNEQFF. DNA of the CDR3: TGTGCCAGCAGCCATAGCGGGGGAGACTACAATGAGCAGTTCTTC.

This clonotype came up many times. J is TRBJ2-7 and V is TRBV12-3 or TRBV12-4, with 8 positions matching TRBD2. V gave up 7 bases and J gave up 2 bases; unmatched junction bases: 10. This CDR3 spans 15 amino acids. The chain's CDR3 is CASTRKGRGAYEQYF. The CDR3 DNA reads as TGTGCCAGCACCCGAAAGGGGCGGGGGGCCTACGAGCAGTACTTC.

This clonotype was seen more than once but under ten times. The J gene is TRBJ2-7, the V gene TRBV20-1, with 7 bases identical to TRBD1. This CDR3 comprises 14 residues. The J segment lost 5 bases and the V segment lost 1 base, leaving 8 bases of the junction unmatched. The V gene's germline CDR1 is DFQATT and CDR2 SNEGSKA (reference sequence). CDR3 sequence reads: CSARVLGQVNEQYF. The CDR3 DNA sequence: TGCAGTGCTAGAGTTCTAGGACAGGTAAACGAGCAGTACTTC.

This clonotype was found a few times. The chain employs TRBV7-8 and TRBJ1-2, with D perhaps matching TRBD1 (6 bases). The CDR3 contains 15 residues. Germline V lookup: CDR1 SGHVS, CDR2 FQNEAQ. Trimming removed 6 bases from V and 6 bases from J, with 20 bases in between. In DNA form, the CDR3 reads TGTGCCAGCAGTCAAATCGGGCAGGGGAGGGATGGCTACACCTTC. Translating it yields CASSQIGQGRDGYTF. The complete variable domain, with remaining parts taken from reference TRBV7-8 and TRBJ1-2, reads GAGVSQSPRYKVAKRGQDVALRCDPISGHVSLFWYQQALGQGPEFLTYFQNEAQLDKSGLPSDRFFAERPEGSVSTLKIQRTQQEDSAVYLCASSQIGQGRDGYTFGSGTRLTVV.

The V call is TRBV10-3, the J call TRBJ2-6, with unresolved D. Trimming stripped 1 base from V and 0 bases from J, with 10 bases between. CDR1 and CDR2 from the germline V gene are ENHRY and SYGVKD. The CDR3 runs to 17 residues. The CDR3 DNA is TGTGCCATCAGTGAGTGGTCGGAGAGCTCTGGGGCCAACGTCCTGACTTTC. This sequence encodes CAISEWSESSGANVLTF.

V gene TRBV12-3 or TRBV12-4 combines with J gene TRBJ2-3; D is undetermined. The length of the CDR3 is 14 residues. V lost 1 base and J 9 bases, leaving 14 bases between the germline ends. The CDR3 loop reads CASSLGEARKTQYF. The CDR3 DNA is TGTGCCAGCAGTTTAGGGGAAGCACGTAAGACGCAGTATTTT.

This clonotype was seen only a few times. The genes are TRBV6-1 and TRBJ2-2; 10 positions match TRBD1. Germline V gene data show CDR1 as MNHNS and CDR2 as SASEGT. The V gene end was trimmed by 5 bases and the J gene end by 3 bases; junction bases not matched to a gene: 6. CDR3 length: 16 residues. This CDR3 is CASSPGTGDYTGELFF. CDR3 DNA: TGTGCCAGCAGTCCCGGGACAGGGGACTACACCGGGGAGCTGTTTTTT.

The genes are TRBV4-1 and TRBJ2-5; D call uncertain. The ends were cut back, 6 bases at V and 2 bases at J, with 19 bases in the middle. The CDR3 spans 16 residues. Germline lookup yields CDR1 MGHRA and CDR2 YSYEKL. The CDR3 bases are TGCGCCAGCAGGAAAGGCAGCCCGGGTTCTCAAGAGACCCAGTACTTC. This sequence encodes CASRKGSPGSQETQYF.

This clonotype has more than one count but fewer than ten. The CDR3 DNA reads TGTGCCAGCTCACCATCGACAGGGCTTAGCACAGATACGCAGTATTTT. As protein: CASSPSTGLSTDTQYF. The chain is built from TRBV18 and TRBJ2-3; 7 nucleotides agree with TRBD1. Germline lookup yields CDR1 KGHSH and CDR2 LQKENI. J was trimmed by 0 bases and V by 2 bases; bases with no gene match: 5. The CDR3 spans 16 residues.

The chain recombines TRBV18 with TRBJ2-3; 8 bases are shared with TRBD2. Trimming cost V 2 bases and J 2 bases; bases outside gene matches: 6. CDR1 and CDR2 (germline): KGHSH, LQKENI. The CDR3 has 16 amino acids. CDR3 nucleotide sequence: TGTGCCAGCTCACCATCGCTAGCGGGCGTCACAGATACGCAGTATTTT. As protein: CASSPSLAGVTDTQYF.

About this clonotype itself: Possible read error: a much larger clone is one base away. The chain links TRBV5-6 to TRBJ2-2; the D gene is possibly TRBD2 (6 bases). Per the germline V gene, CDR1 is SGHDT and CDR2 is YYEEEE. Trimming removed 4 bases at V and 1 base at J, with 17 bases between. The CDR3 runs to 17 residues. CDR3 sequence: CASSPARGTWNTGELFF. The CDR3 DNA follows: TGTGCCAGCAGCCCCGCTCGCGGGACCTGGAACACCGGGGAGCTGTTTTTT.

This clonotype was seen more than once but under ten times. The V gene is TRBV6-1, the J gene TRBJ2-1, with 10 nucleotides matching TRBD2. Trimming removed 6 bases from V and 2 bases from J; junction bases left unmatched: 7. CDR3 length equals 16 residues. Germline V CDR1 and CDR2: MNHNS, SASEGT. DNA for the CDR3: TGTGCCAGCAGCTCCAATAGCGGGGGGCCCTACAATGAGCAGTTCTTC. It translates to CASSSNSGGPYNEQFF.

This rearrangement joins TRBV7-9 to TRBJ2-1, with 12 bases that match TRBD2. The germline V gene has CDR1 SEHNR and CDR2 FQNEAQ (reference sequence). V was pared by 2 bases and J by 5 bases, with 7 bases of the junction left unmatched. CDR3 length: 17 residues. The CDR3 DNA reads as TGTGCCAGCAGCTTAAACCTCCTAGCGGGGGGGCACAATGAGCAGTTCTTC. It encodes CASSLNLLAGGHNEQFF.

The CDR3 nucleotides read TGCAGTGCTAGAGAGGGACTCGTGTCCTACAATGAGCAGTTCTTC. Its translation is CSAREGLVSYNEQFF. V is TRBV20-1 and J is TRBJ2-1, with D possibly TRBD2 on 6 matching bases. Deletions cut 0 bases from V and 1 base from J, with 10 bases between. In germline, CDR1 is DFQATT, CDR2 SNEGSKA (reference sequence). The CDR3 length is 15 residues.

This clonotype showed up just a few times. The gene calls are TRBV9 and TRBJ2-2, with D unclear. The CDR3 loop spans 12 amino acids. V lost 4 bases and J 8 bases, leaving 9 bases between the germline ends. Per the germline V gene, CDR1 is SGDLS and CDR2 is YYNGEE. This chain's CDR3 is CASSLVLGELFF. DNA for the CDR3: TGTGCCAGCAGCCTGGTGCTTGGGGAGCTGTTTTTT.

This clonotype was seen a few times. This chain connects TRBV12-3 or TRBV12-4 to TRBJ2-7; TRBD1 aligns across 10 bases. J was trimmed by 7 bases and V by 5 bases; bases with no gene match: 11. CDR3 length equals 15 residues. CDR3 nucleotide sequence: TGTGCCAGCAGTGCTGACGGGACAGGGGCCTCAGAGCAGTACTTC. It codes for CASSADGTGASEQYF.

The rearrangement joins TRBV5-1 to TRBJ2-7; 12 nucleotides agree with TRBD1. Losses at the gene ends were 7 bases for V and 3 bases for J; bases not matched to a gene: 8. Germline V lookup: CDR1 SGHRS, CDR2 YFSETQ. The CDR3 loop spans 15 amino acids. As DNA, the CDR3 is TGCGCCAGCGGGGCCGGGACAGGGGGCAACTACGAGCAGTACTTC. Protein product: CASGAGTGGNYEQYF. The whole variable domain, remainder taken from reference TRBV5-1 and TRBJ2-7, is KAGVTQTPRYLIKTRGQQVTLSCSPISGHRSVSWYQQTPGQGLQFLFEYFSETQRNKGNFPGRFSGRQFSNSRSEMNVSTLELGDSALYLCASGAGTGGNYEQYFGPGTRLTVT.

This clonotype was seen repeatedly, ten times or more. V usage is TRBV5-1 and J usage is TRBJ1-1; D might be TRBD1 (5 bases). The CDR3 runs to 13 residues. Germline CDR1 SGHRS, CDR2 YFSETQ. Deletions cut 0 bases from V and 4 bases from J, with 7 bases between. In DNA, the CDR3 is TGCGCCAGCAGCTTGGTGAGGGGCACTGAAGCTTTCTTT. Translated, it gives CASSLVRGTEAFF.

A single count supports this clonotype. In nucleotides, the CDR3 is TGTGCCAGCTCAGGACGACAGCTCCTCTCAACAGATACGCAGTATTTT. Its protein is CASSGRQLLSTDTQYF. The rearrangement uses TRBV18 and TRBJ2-3; D may be TRBD1 (5 bases). The CDR3 loop spans 16 amino acids. CDR1 KGHSH and CDR2 LQKENI come from the germline V gene. V dropped 5 bases and J dropped 3 bases, with 18 bases sitting between them.

This sequence joins TRBV20-1 and TRBJ2-7, with 8 bases identical to TRBD2. The CDR3 extends over 14 amino acids. Germline CDR1 reads DFQATT; CDR2 reads SNEGSKA (reference sequence). The junction had 7 bases not matched to a gene; V was cut back by 6 bases and J by 0 bases. CDR3 bases: TGCAGTGCCCAGACTAGCGAGAGCTCCTACGAGCAGTACTTC. Translating gives CSAQTSESSYEQYF.

Only a few counts were recorded for this clonotype. The rearrangement uses TRBV25-1 and TRBJ2-7, with D perhaps given as TRBD1 or TRBD2 (5 bases each). The V gene lost 4 bases and the J gene lost 7 bases, with 17 bases spanning the gap. CDR1 MGHDK and CDR2 SYGVNS come from the germline V gene. The CDR3 covers 14 residues. The CDR3 is CASSGGSYGWEQYF. In DNA, the CDR3 is TGTGCCAGCAGTGGGGGGTCCTATGGATGGGAGCAGTACTTC.

This clonotype has more than one count but fewer than ten. V gene TRBV18 combines with J gene TRBJ1-2; TRBD1 matches at 8 bases. V shed 6 bases, J shed 7 bases, and the junction held 10 bases outside the gene matches. This CDR3 region has 14 residues. Germline V gene data show CDR1 as KGHSH and CDR2 as LQKENI. CDR3 nucleotides: TGTGCCAGCTCCCCCTTGTCAGGGGGCGGTGGCTACACCTTC. Its protein is CASSPLSGGGGYTF.